Following are 22 T cell receptor beta chains from one sample sequenced in a study of identical twins. TCRdb analysed the 5' RACE reads with MiXCR anew, one entry per CDR3 protein. The sample contains 350,000 to 400,000 distinct CDR3 sequences, approximately 8.7% of which appear only once. The sequenced sample was naive T cells sorted from blood. These receptors originate from a woman aged 45 to 65 in good health.

CDR3: CASSIKAGPQETQYF. CDR3 in DNA: TGTGCCAGTAGTATAAAGGCGGGTCCGCAAGAGACCCAGTACTTC. The chain joins TRBV19 to TRBJ2-5; maybe TRBD2 (5 bases). The V end lost 2 bases, the J end lost 2 bases, and 12 bases lay between the germline ends. This CDR3 is built from 15 residues. Per germline, CDR1 LNHDA and CDR2 SQIVND (reference sequence).

This clonotype was seen at least ten times. The chain is built from TRBV6-5 and TRBJ1-6; 7 bases fit TRBD1. This CDR3 is 13 amino acids long. V shed 8 bases and J 7 bases; nucleotides not matched to a gene: 5. The germline CDR1 and CDR2 sequences are MNHEY and SVGAGI. The CDR3 loop reads CASRTGDNSPLHF. Written as DNA, the CDR3 is TGTGCCAGCCGTACAGGGGACAATTCACCCCTCCACTTT.

This clonotype was counted a few times. The chain is built from TRBV6-1 and TRBJ2-1; perhaps TRBD2 as D (6 bases). Germline loops: CDR1 MNHNS, CDR2 SASEGT. The CDR3 runs 13 residues. The V and J ends lost 4 bases and 7 bases respectively, with 11 bases between them. In DNA form, the CDR3 reads TGTGCCAGCAGTGCCGGGACTCGGAATGAGCAGTTCTTC. This gives the protein CASSAGTRNEQFF.

V gene TRBV12-2 combines with J gene TRBJ2-7; the DNA was not compared with TRBD2, the D call given in the table. TRBV12-2 is recorded as a pseudogene. The CDR3 loop spans 18 amino acids. CDR3: CASRFGQTSGNHSYEQYV. The CDR3 DNA sequence: TGTGCAAGTCGCTTCGGTCAGACTAGCGGGAACCACTCCTACGAGCAGTACGTC.

This clonotype has only a few counts. The V call is TRBV10-3, the J call TRBJ2-1, with 7 bases fitting TRBD2. The ends lost 6 bases at V and 3 bases at J; junction bases unmatched: 8. The CDR3 runs 15 residues. Germline-derived CDR1 and CDR2 are ENHRY and SYGVKD. CDR3 sequence: CAIRSTAGIYNEQFF. CDR3 sequence (DNA): TGTGCCATCAGAAGTACAGCGGGAATCTACAATGAGCAGTTCTTC.

V is TRBV5-1 and J is TRBJ1-1; D uncertain. This CDR3 is 13 amino acids long. Trimming pared 0 bases from V and 11 bases from J, leaving 14 bases between. Germline CDR1 and CDR2: SGHRS and YFSETQ. The CDR3 reads CASSLGVADGAFF. Here the CDR3 DNA reads TGCGCCAGCAGCTTGGGTGTGGCGGATGGGGCTTTCTTT. The full variable domain, completed using reference TRBV5-1 and TRBJ1-1, is KAGVTQTPRYLIKTRGQQVTLSCSPISGHRSVSWYQQTPGQGLQFLFEYFSETQRNKGNFPGRFSGRQFSNSRSEMNVSTLELGDSALYLCASSLGVADGAFFGQGTRLTVV.

This clonotype was counted only a few times. The chain carries TRBV6-1 and TRBJ1-2; D possibly corresponds to TRBD1 (5 bases). This CDR3 has 14 residues. V was shortened by 4 bases and J by 6 bases, with 15 bases between the two germline ends. Germline-derived CDR1 and CDR2 are MNHNS and SASEGT. The CDR3 coding sequence is TGTGCCAGCAGTGTGGATCAGGGTTTGGATGGCTACACCTTC. Protein sequence: CASSVDQGLDGYTF.

The chain carries TRBV28 and TRBJ1-1; 7 nucleotides agree with TRBD1. J lost 6 bases, V lost 7 bases, and 14 bases had no gene match. Germline assignment: CDR1 MDHEN and CDR2 SYDVKM. The CDR3 is 15 amino acids. The CDR3 reads CASKPGQIFISEAFF. The CDR3, as DNA: TGTGCCAGCAAGCCGGGACAGATCTTTATTTCTGAAGCTTTCTTT.

The rearrangement joins TRBV28 to TRBJ1-1; D unclear. Germline CDR1 and CDR2: MDHEN and SYDVKM. Trimming cost V 6 bases and J 3 bases, with 11 bases left between them. CDR3 length: 13 amino acids. CDR3 residues: CASRPIQDTEAFF. The CDR3, as DNA: TGTGCCAGCAGACCCATCCAGGACACTGAAGCTTTCTTT. The full variable domain, with the rest looked up from reference TRBV28 and TRBJ1-1, is DVKVTQSSRYLVKRTGEKVFLECVQDMDHENMFWYRQDPGLGLRLIYFSYDVKMKEKGDIPEGYSVSREKKERFSLILESASTNQTSMYLCASRPIQDTEAFFGQGTRLTVV.

The table lists this clonotype with a few counts. The genes are TRBV5-1 and TRBJ2-7, with no clear D. The V end was cut by 3 bases, the J end by 3 bases, with 10 bases between. The CDR3 is made up of 13 amino acids. Germline V gene sequence: CDR1 SGHRS, CDR2 YFSETQ. This CDR3 reads CASSSPPLYEQYF. The CDR3 region has the DNA TGCGCCAGCAGCTCTCCACCCCTCTACGAGCAGTACTTC.

The chain links TRBV27 to TRBJ1-1; TRBD1 might be the D (5 bases). Germline CDR1 and CDR2: MNHEY and SMNVEV (reference sequence). This CDR3 is built from 14 residues. Trimming removed 7 bases from V and 1 base from J, with 13 bases in between. In DNA, the CDR3 is TGTGCCAGCAACTCGGGGGGTTGGAACACTGAAGCTTTCTTT. Amino acids: CASNSGGWNTEAFF.

This clonotype was counted at least ten times. The chain has TRBV11-2 and TRBJ2-1, with no clear D. V lost 3 bases, J lost 5 bases, and 17 bases lay in between. From germline, CDR1 is SGHAT and CDR2 FQNNGV. The CDR3 sequence is 16 residues long. CDR3 DNA sequence: TGTGCCAGCAGCTTCAAACCTACCGGGTTTGACAATGAGCAGTTCTTC. It specifies CASSFKPTGFDNEQFF.

The chain carries TRBV7-2 and TRBJ2-5; D call uncertain. In germline, CDR1 is SGHTA, CDR2 FQGNSA. Trimming shortened V by 1 base and J by 6 bases, and 9 bases separated the two germline ends. The CDR3 is 13 amino acids. This CDR3 is CASSLERGKTQYF. The CDR3 region has the DNA TGTGCCAGCAGCTTAGAACGTGGGAAGACCCAGTACTTC.

This clonotype has more than one count but fewer than ten. Germline and junction disagree at one end, which may indicate a read error. The chain employs TRBV29-1 and TRBJ2-7, with TRBD1 matching 8 bases. Germline loops: CDR1 SQVTM, CDR2 ANQGSEA. This CDR3 contains 14 residues. The CDR3 protein is CSVQDRGVSREQYF. For the CDR3, the DNA is TGCAGCGTTCAAGACAGGGGAGTTTCCCGCGAGCAGTACTTC.

At least ten counts were recorded for this clonotype. The V and J genes are TRBV27 and TRBJ1-1; 8 bases are shared with TRBD1. The CDR3 is made up of 11 amino acids. Germline V gene lookup returns CDR1 MNHEY and CDR2 SMNVEV (reference sequence). V dropped 11 bases and J dropped 7; count of bases not matched to a gene: 6. CDR3 DNA: TGTGCCGTCAGGACAGGGCTTGAAGCTTTCTTT. It yields the protein CAVRTGLEAFF.

This clonotype came up many times. This chain joins TRBV5-1 and TRBJ2-2; D uncertain. V was trimmed by 5 bases and J by 2 bases, leaving 16 bases between them. The CDR3 length is 16 residues. CDR1 and CDR2 from the germline V gene are SGHRS and YFSETQ. CDR3 loop: CASRKGAPPNTGELFF. The CDR3 bases are TGCGCCAGCAGAAAGGGCGCCCCTCCAAACACCGGGGAGCTGTTTTTT.

This clonotype was counted many times. V is TRBV5-1 and J is TRBJ2-7; D tentatively fits TRBD1 or TRBD2 (5 bases each). The CDR3 loop spans 18 amino acids. CDR1 and CDR2 from the germline V gene are SGHRS and YFSETQ. Trimming removed 1 base at V and 2 bases at J, with 22 bases between. CDR3 amino acids: CASSLFPPSGPNTYEQYF. The CDR3 nucleotides are TGCGCCAGCAGCTTGTTTCCCCCGTCGGGGCCAAATACCTACGAGCAGTACTTC.

This clonotype has only a few counts. This chain connects TRBV3-1 to TRBJ2-3; D uncertain. Germline assignment: CDR1 LGHDT and CDR2 YNNKEL (reference sequence). V was clipped by 1 base and J by 6 bases, with 11 bases between them. This CDR3 has 14 residues. DNA for the CDR3: TGTGCCAGCAGCCAAGCGTTAGTGCCGGATACGCAGTATTTT. This translates into CASSQALVPDTQYF.

The genes are TRBV2 and TRBJ1-1; D gene ambiguous. Deletions cut 1 base from V and 10 bases from J, with 7 bases between. Germline values: CDR1 SNHLY, CDR2 FYNNEI. The CDR3 is 11 residues long. DNA for the CDR3: TGTGCCAGCAGTGAAGGGTCGGTAGCTTTCTTT. This sequence encodes CASSEGSVAFF.

This clonotype has only a few counts. This chain connects TRBV27 to TRBJ1-4, with D unclear. The V gene's germline CDR1 is MNHEY and CDR2 SMNVEV (reference sequence). V was clipped by 3 bases and J by 0 bases, with 11 bases between them. This CDR3 is built from 16 residues. The CDR3 sequence is CASSLRSTATNEKLFF. CDR3 sequence (DNA): TGTGCCAGCAGTTTGCGGTCAACTGCAACTAATGAAAAACTGTTTTTT.

This clonotype has a count of ten or more. The rearrangement links TRBV7-9 to TRBJ2-5, with 7 bases that match TRBD1. Germline CDR1 is SEHNR and CDR2 is FQNEAQ (reference sequence). J gave up 1 base and V 11 bases, and 10 bases lay outside the gene matches. The CDR3 covers 14 residues. The CDR3 DNA reads TGTGCCTCGGCGACAGGGCAACCCCAAGAGACCCAGTACTTC. Protein product: CASATGQPQETQYF. The whole variable domain, filled in from reference TRBV7-9 and TRBJ2-5, reads DTGVSQNPRHKITKRGQNVTFRCDPISEHNRLYWYRQTLGQGPEFLTYFQNEAQLEKSRLLSDRFSAERPKGSFSTLEIQRTEQGDSAMYLCASATGQPQETQYFGPGTRLLVL.

The gene calls are TRBV20-1 and TRBJ1-2, with D perhaps matching TRBD1 (6 bases). This CDR3 comprises 13 residues. V shed 6 bases and J shed 8 bases, with 19 bases lying between them. Per germline, CDR1 DFQATT and CDR2 SNEGSKA (reference sequence). CDR3 nucleotides: TGCAGTGCCTGGACAGCCGTCCATCCGGGCTACACCTTC. Protein product: CSAWTAVHPGYTF.